The 7 T cell receptor beta chains given below trace back to one sample, sequenced in a study of identical twins. TCRdb re-called the 5' RACE reads through MiXCR, storing one row per CDR3 protein. Seen here are around 1.7 million distinct CDR3 sequences, around 33% observed once, and the top ten hold 0.27%. Specimen: cord blood. These receptor sequences come from a newborn girl in good health.

This clonotype was picked up a small number of times. The J gene is TRBJ1-4, the V gene TRBV10-3; D may be TRBD1 (5 bases). V lost 2 bases and J lost 2, with 6 bases in between. Germline V gives CDR1 ENHRY, CDR2 SYGVKD. CDR3 size: 14 residues. CDR3 region: CAISEEGTNEKLFF. CDR3 nucleotides: TGTGCCATCAGTGAGGAGGGGACTAATGAAAAACTGTTTTTT.

This clonotype was found a few times. The rearrangement joins TRBV24-1 to TRBJ2-1; no reliable D call. Per germline, CDR1 KGHDR and CDR2 SFDVKD. CDR3 length equals 15 residues. V was pared by 2 bases and J by 0 bases, with 7 bases between. CDR3 loop: CATSDWSTSYNEQFF. Written as DNA, the CDR3 is TGTGCCACCAGTGATTGGTCGACCTCCTACAATGAGCAGTTCTTC.

The chain recombines TRBV5-4 with TRBJ2-5, with 9 bases aligning to TRBD2. The J call is doubtful: the DNA matches TRBJ2-1 better. The CDR3 totals 15 residues. Germline CDR1 and CDR2: SGHNT and YYREEE (reference sequence). The CDR3 reads CASSVSGGGHSTQFF. The CDR3, as DNA: TGTGCCAGCAGCGTTAGCGGGGGAGGGCATTCGACCCAGTTCTTC.

The chain recombines TRBV10-3 with TRBJ2-7, with 7 bases fitting TRBD1. Germline CDR1 is ENHRY and CDR2 is SYGVKD. The CDR3 has 13 residues. The V and J ends lost 11 bases and 2 bases, in that order; junction bases with no gene match: 9. CDR3 sequence (DNA): TGTGCCTCGAACCGGGACAGCGCCTACGAGCAGTACTTC. This codes for CASNRDSAYEQYF.

In this sample, this clonotype turned up a few times. This chain uses TRBV20-1 with TRBJ2-3, with TRBD2 identical over 8 bases. V shed 6 bases, J shed 3 bases, and the junction held 5 bases outside the gene matches. CDR3 size: 13 residues. Per germline, CDR1 DFQATT and CDR2 SNEGSKA (reference sequence). The CDR3 spells CSASSGETDTQYF. CDR3 DNA: TGCAGTGCCAGTAGCGGGGAAACAGATACGCAGTATTTT.

There are many counts of this clonotype. The chain has TRBV10-3 and TRBJ1-2, with 12 positions matching TRBD1. Germline V CDR1 and CDR2: ENHRY, SYGVKD. CDR3 size: 15 residues. After removal of 4 bases from V and 4 bases from J, the junction contained 4 bases not matched to a gene. CDR3 nucleotides: TGTGCCATCAGTGCTGGGACAGGGGGCCTCTATGGCTACACCTTC. Its translation: CAISAGTGGLYGYTF.

The chain uses TRBV20-1 and TRBJ1-2; 11 nucleotides align to TRBD1. The trim removed 8 bases at V and 6 bases at J, leaving 5 bases unmatched. Germline assignment: CDR1 DFQATT and CDR2 SNEGSKA (reference sequence). This CDR3 spans 12 amino acids. DNA for the CDR3: TGCAGTCCCGGACAGGGGGCAGATGGCTACACCTTC. It is translated as CSPGQGADGYTF.